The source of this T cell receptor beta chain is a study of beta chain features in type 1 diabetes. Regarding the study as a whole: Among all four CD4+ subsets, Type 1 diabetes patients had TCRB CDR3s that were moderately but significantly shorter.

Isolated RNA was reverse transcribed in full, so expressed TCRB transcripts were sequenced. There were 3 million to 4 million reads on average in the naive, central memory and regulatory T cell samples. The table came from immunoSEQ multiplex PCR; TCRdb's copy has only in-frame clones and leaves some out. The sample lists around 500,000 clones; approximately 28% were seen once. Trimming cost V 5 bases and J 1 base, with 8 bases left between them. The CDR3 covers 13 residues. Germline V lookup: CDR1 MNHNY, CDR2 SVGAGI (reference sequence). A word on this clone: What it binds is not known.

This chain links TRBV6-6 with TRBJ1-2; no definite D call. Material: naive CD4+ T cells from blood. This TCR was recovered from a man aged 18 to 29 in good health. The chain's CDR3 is CASSRQSNYGYTF. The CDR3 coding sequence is TGTGCCAGCAGTCGGCAAAGTAACTATGGCTACACCTTC.